Below, 27 T cell receptor beta chains from the same sample are listed, as sequenced in a study of vaccination effects on CD4 cells after COVID-19. Before sequencing, viral peptide pools were used by the ViraFEST assay to expand antigen-specific CD4+ T cells. The culture ran for approximately nine days before CD4+ T cells were isolated. No vaccinee had earlier SARS-CoV-2 infection, and nucleocapsid antibodies were negative. These TCRs are of unknown antigen specificity. Sequencing was performed with immunoSEQ multiplex PCR; in TCRdb, only in-frame clones are kept and a portion is missing. The sample lists roughly 35,000 clones; roughly 62% were seen once. The specimen comprised CD4+ T cells from PBMCs cultured with HCoV-OC43 spike peptides, sampled before COVID-19 vaccination. Subset in this sample: HCoV-OC43 spike overlapping peptide pool stimulation. The receptors stem from a human donor who received a COVID-19 vaccine.

This clone was counted a few times. The V and J genes are TRBV5-1 and TRBJ1-1; D gene uncertain. This CDR3 has 13 residues. Germline loops: CDR1 SGHRS, CDR2 YFSETQ. The germline V and J ends were trimmed by 5 bases and 6 bases, with 14 bases remaining between them. The CDR3 sequence is CASSGPSNAEAFF. In nucleotides, the CDR3 is TGCGCCAGCAGTGGACCGTCCAACGCTGAAGCTTTCTTT.

This clone was observed many times. The rearrangement joins TRBV19 to TRBJ1-3; D uncertain. The CDR3 runs to 14 residues. V lost 8 bases to trimming and J lost 2 bases, with 13 bases between them. CDR1 and CDR2 (germline): LNHDA, SQIVND (reference sequence). CDR3 DNA: TGTGCCAGTTCCCGGAGCGGCACTGGAAACACCATATATTTT. This gives the protein CASSRSGTGNTIYF.

The chain joins TRBV29-1 to TRBJ2-3; 8 bases match TRBD2. The CDR3 consists of 14 residues. The J segment lost 1 base and the V segment lost 4 bases, leaving 4 bases of the junction unmatched. Germline V gene lookup returns CDR1 SQVTM and CDR2 ANQGSEA. CDR3 residues: CSVASGYGTDTQYF. The CDR3 coding sequence is TGCAGCGTTGCTAGCGGGTATGGCACAGATACGCAGTATTTT.

The chain carries TRBV5-1 and TRBJ2-2; D not resolved. The CDR3 has 14 residues. Germline CDR1 is SGHRS and CDR2 is YFSETQ. Trimming cost V 0 bases and J 6 bases, with 9 bases left between them. CDR3 in DNA: TGCGCCAGCAGCTTGGTTCCCCAGGCCGGGGAGCTGTTTTTT. Its translation is CASSLVPQAGELFF.

This clone has a handful of counts. The chain joins TRBV3-1 (or the pseudogene TRBV3-2) to TRBJ2-7; the match to TRBD1 covers 8 bases. The CDR3 totals 14 residues. CDR1 and CDR2 from the germline V gene are LGHDT and YNNKEL (reference sequence). J gave up 3 bases and V 4 bases, and 5 bases lay outside the gene matches. CDR3 DNA sequence: TGTGCCAGCAGCCTAACCGGGACAGGCTACGAGCAGTACTTC. It encodes CASSLTGTGYEQYF.

Here the CDR3 reads CASSWESEGREGLVETQYF. In DNA form, the CDR3 reads TGTGCCAGCAGCTGGGAGTCCGAGGGGCGGGAGGGCCTAGTAGAGACCCAGTACTTC. The chain links TRBV5-5 to TRBJ2-5; 9 bases are a match to TRBD2. This CDR3 comprises 19 residues. Germline assignment: CDR1 SGHKS and CDR2 YYEKEE (reference sequence). The V segment lost 3 bases and the J segment 4 bases; nucleotides outside the gene matches: 19.

This chain connects TRBV7-9 to TRBJ1-6; 8 bases map to TRBD1. J was trimmed by 10 bases and V by 5 bases; bases with no gene match: 7. Germline CDR1 SEHNR, CDR2 FQNEAQ (reference sequence). The CDR3 is 14 residues long. Here the CDR3 reads CASSIGQGSSPLHF. As DNA, the CDR3 is TGTGCCAGCAGCATAGGACAGGGAAGCTCACCCCTCCACTTT.

The chain uses TRBV10-1 and TRBJ2-1; possible D gene TRBD2, 6 bases. In germline, CDR1 is WNHNN, CDR2 SYGVQD (reference sequence). The CDR3 runs 13 residues. Trimming took off 8 bases at V and 1 base at J, with 9 bases between the two ends. The CDR3 sequence: CASGAGSYNEQFF. CDR3 nucleotide sequence: TGCGCCAGCGGGGCGGGGTCCTACAATGAGCAGTTCTTC.

This chain links TRBV30 with TRBJ1-1, with D hard to call. Trimming removed 0 bases at V and 11 bases at J, with 16 bases between. This CDR3 is 13 amino acids long. CDR1 and CDR2 from the germline V gene are GTSNPN and SVGIG (reference sequence). This chain's CDR3 is CAWSVQSGVGAFF. The CDR3 DNA is TGTGCCTGGAGTGTACAGAGTGGAGTTGGGGCTTTCTTT.

In this sample, this clone turned up once. The chain combines TRBV10-3 with TRBJ1-5; TRBD1 might be the D (6 bases). Germline lookup yields CDR1 ENHRY and CDR2 SYGVKD. With 2 bases removed from V and 4 bases from J, the gap between germline ends came to 12 bases. The CDR3 has 15 residues. The CDR3 loop reads CAISETGRWNQPQHF. CDR3 DNA: TGTGCCATCAGTGAGACAGGGAGGTGGAATCAGCCCCAGCATTTT.

This chain uses TRBV18 with TRBJ1-4, with unresolved D. V was trimmed by 3 bases and J by 7 bases, leaving 12 bases between them. The CDR3 consists of 14 residues. Looked up from germline, CDR1 is KGHSH and CDR2 is LQKENI. DNA for the CDR3: TGTGCCAGCTCACCGGTGGCAGGTCTTGAAAAACTGTTTTTT. It is translated as CASSPVAGLEKLFF.

The V and J genes are TRBV12-3 or TRBV12-4 and TRBJ2-3, with 8 bases that match TRBD2. CDR3 length: 13 amino acids. Germline trimming cut 8 bases from V and 7 bases from J; bases unmatched to any gene: 8. CDR3 amino acids: CASASGSLNTQYF. CDR3 bases: TGTGCCAGCGCGAGCGGGAGTCTAAATACGCAGTATTTT.

J is TRBJ1-1 and V is TRBV5-1, with 7 bases that match TRBD1. The CDR3 runs 15 residues. J was trimmed by 4 bases and V by 4 bases; bases with no gene match: 10. Germline V lookup: CDR1 SGHRS, CDR2 YFSETQ. This CDR3 is CASSVPGQRGTEAFF. The CDR3 DNA reads TGCGCCAGCAGCGTTCCGGGACAGAGGGGCACTGAAGCTTTCTTT.

This sequence joins TRBV2 and TRBJ2-5; 9 bases match TRBD1. CDR1 is SNHLY, CDR2 FYNNEI, per germline. The length of the CDR3 is 15 residues. Losses at the gene ends were 6 bases for V and 0 bases for J; bases not matched to a gene: 5. The CDR3: CASSQDRGDQETQYF. CDR3 in DNA: TGTGCCAGCAGCCAGGACAGGGGTGACCAAGAGACCCAGTACTTC.

The chain carries TRBV10-2 and TRBJ1-1, with a possible D match to TRBD1 (6 bases). From germline, CDR1 is WSHSY and CDR2 SAAADI. The V end lost 5 bases, the J end lost 4 bases, and 11 bases lay between the germline ends. CDR3 length equals 13 residues. CDR3 in amino acids: CASSPQGSTEAFF. The DNA of the CDR3 is TGCGCCAGCAGTCCACAGGGAAGCACTGAAGCTTTCTTT.

This clone was seen a handful of times. The CDR3 DNA reads TGCGCCAGCAGCTTAGACAGGGTTACCGACACTGAAGCTTTCTTT. Amino acids: CASSLDRVTDTEAFF. The rearrangement uses TRBV5-1 and TRBJ1-1; 7 positions agree with TRBD1. With 2 bases clipped from V and 3 bases from J, the junction kept 7 bases outside the gene matches. The germline CDR1 and CDR2 sequences are SGHRS and YFSETQ. This CDR3 is 15 amino acids long.

This clone has ten or more counts. The J gene is TRBJ1-3, the V gene TRBV6-5; no clear D. V was trimmed by 1 base and J by 4 bases, leaving 11 bases between them. From germline, CDR1 is MNHEY and CDR2 SVGAGI. The CDR3 contains 15 residues. This CDR3 is CASSYYSHAGNTIYF. CDR3 nucleotide sequence: TGTGCCAGCAGTTACTACAGCCACGCCGGAAACACCATATATTTT.

The V gene is TRBV11-2, the J gene TRBJ2-1; D remains ambiguous. Trimming pared 8 bases from V and 6 bases from J, leaving 11 bases between. CDR1 is SGHAT, CDR2 FQNNGV, per germline. The CDR3 is 12 amino acids. Here the CDR3 DNA reads TGTGCCAGCGGGGATAGCCGCAATGAGCAGTTCTTC. Encoded protein: CASGDSRNEQFF.

This clone appeared once. The chain links TRBV2 to TRBJ2-7; TRBD1 matches 10 bases. Germline V gene lookup returns CDR1 SNHLY and CDR2 FYNNEI. CDR3 length: 13 amino acids. The V and J ends lost 6 bases and 6 bases, in that order; junction bases with no gene match: 5. Here the CDR3 DNA reads TGTGCCAGCAGCGACAGGGGGCCGGGCGAGCAGTACTTC. It is translated as CASSDRGPGEQYF.

This rearrangement joins TRBV12-3 or TRBV12-4 to TRBJ1-1, with D uncertain. V was clipped by 5 bases and J by 1 base, with 8 bases between them. The length of the CDR3 is 13 residues. The CDR3 nucleotides are TGTGCCAGCAGTCCCACCGGGAACACTGAAGCTTTCTTT. Encoded protein: CASSPTGNTEAFF.

The chain is built from TRBV5-6 and TRBJ1-2, with D unresolved. The V gene's germline CDR1 is SGHDT and CDR2 YYEEEE. The CDR3 runs 15 residues. The V end lost 0 bases, the J end lost 1 base, and 10 bases lay between the germline ends. The CDR3 bases are TGTGCCAGCAGCTTGGTTGACCTGCTTAACTATGGCTACACCTTC. Protein product: CASSLVDLLNYGYTF.

V gene TRBV6-5 combines with J gene TRBJ1-2; TRBD1 aligns across 7 bases. Germline CDR1 MNHEY, CDR2 SVGAGI. J lost 7 bases, V lost 5 bases, and 10 bases had no gene match. The CDR3 runs to 14 residues. CDR3 nucleotides: TGTGCCAGCAGTAAAACAGGGGCCCACAGTGGCTACACCTTC. Translated: CASSKTGAHSGYTF.

The chain uses TRBV15 and TRBJ2-7, with 7 bases lining up with TRBD1. CDR3 length: 13 residues. Germline V gene data show CDR1 as LNHNV and CDR2 as YYDKDF (reference sequence). Trimming at V came to 5 bases and at J to 1 base, leaving 2 bases not matched to a gene. The CDR3 here is CATSRDRSYEQYF. For the CDR3, the DNA is TGTGCCACCAGCCGGGACAGATCCTACGAGCAGTACTTC.

This rearrangement joins TRBV6-2 or TRBV6-3 to TRBJ2-4; D uncertain. The CDR3 is 11 amino acids. V dropped 4 bases and J dropped 13 bases, with 11 bases sitting between them. The V gene's germline CDR1 is MNHEY and CDR2 SVGEGT. The CDR3 nucleotides are TGTGCCAGCAGTTCGGTAACGTCACAGTACTTC. Encoded protein: CASSSVTSQYF.

V is TRBV27 and J is TRBJ1-4, with 7 nucleotides matching TRBD1. J lost 7 bases, V lost 6 bases, and 8 bases had no gene match. Germline V gene lookup returns CDR1 MNHEY and CDR2 SMNVEV (reference sequence). The CDR3 is 14 residues long. CDR3 in amino acids: CASRLGTAAEKLFF. DNA of the CDR3: TGTGCCAGCAGGCTCGGGACAGCCGCTGAAAAACTGTTTTTT.

The V gene is TRBV7-9, the J gene TRBJ1-4; D is perhaps TRBD1 (5 bases). The CDR3 spans 16 residues. Trimming removed 1 base at V and 8 bases at J, with 17 bases between. Looked up from germline, CDR1 is SEHNR and CDR2 is FQNEAQ (reference sequence). The CDR3 spells CASSLGGQGLKEKLFF. CDR3 nucleotide sequence: TGTGCCAGCAGCTTAGGGGGCCAGGGCCTAAAGGAAAAACTGTTTTTT.

This clone was observed a single time. This chain links TRBV11-2 with TRBJ2-7, with 10 bases that match TRBD2. This CDR3 is 15 amino acids long. V lost 5 bases, J lost 2 bases, and 6 bases stayed unmatched. The germline V gene has CDR1 SGHAT and CDR2 FQNNGV. CDR3 coding DNA: TGTGCCAGCAGCCGAGCGGGGGGGCTTGCCTACGAGCAGTACTTC. Translation: CASSRAGGLAYEQYF.